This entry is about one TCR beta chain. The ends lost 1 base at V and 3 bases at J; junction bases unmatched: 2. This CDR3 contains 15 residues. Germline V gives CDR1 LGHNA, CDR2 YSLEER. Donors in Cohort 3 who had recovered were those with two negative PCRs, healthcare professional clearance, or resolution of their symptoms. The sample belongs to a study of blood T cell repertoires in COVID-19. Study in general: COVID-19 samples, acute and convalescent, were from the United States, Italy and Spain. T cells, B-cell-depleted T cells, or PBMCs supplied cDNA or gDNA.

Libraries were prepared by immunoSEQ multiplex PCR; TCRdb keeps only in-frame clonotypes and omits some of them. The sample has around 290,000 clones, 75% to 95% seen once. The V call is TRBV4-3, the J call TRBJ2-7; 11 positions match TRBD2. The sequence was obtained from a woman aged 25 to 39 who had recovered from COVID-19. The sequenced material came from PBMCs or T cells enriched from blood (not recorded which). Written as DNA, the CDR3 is TGCGCCAGCAGCCAAGGACTAGCGGGACGCTACGAGCAGTACTTC. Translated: CASSQGLAGRYEQYF.